This T cell receptor (beta chain) is from a study of blood T cell repertoires in COVID-19. Study summary: The United States, Italy and Spain were the sources of the acute and convalescent COVID-19 samples.

Per the germline V gene, CDR1 is SGHTA and CDR2 is FQGTGA. V gave up 5 bases and J gave up 4 bases; unmatched junction bases: 13. The CDR3 covers 18 residues. Authors' analysis steps: The assay estimated nucleated cells by amplifying reference gene primers. This table comes from immunoSEQ multiplex PCR, and its TCRdb copy is limited to in-frame clones, with some not included. Clone size and V and J calls were adopted from that table, with D and trimming inferred from the DNA. The sample lists under 250,000 clones, approximately 89% occurring once. V gene TRBV7-3 combines with J gene TRBJ2-1; 11 nucleotides line up with TRBD1. This TCR derives from an older woman who had recovered from COVID-19. The sample consisted of peripheral blood. CDR3 sequence reads: CASSIRTGGVSGYNEQFF. Written as DNA, the CDR3 is TGTGCCAGCAGCATCCGGACAGGGGGCGTTTCTGGGTACAATGAGCAGTTCTTC.